The entry below describes one T cell receptor beta chain. The data are from a study of cytomegalovirus exposure and HLA in healthy donors. The CDR3 spans 14 residues. Germline-derived CDR1 and CDR2 are WNHNN and SYGVQD (reference sequence). The V gene end was trimmed by 3 bases and the J gene end by 3 bases; junction bases not matched to a gene: 4. Amplification used 60 Vbeta primers and 13 Jbeta primers. Generated by immunoSEQ multiplex PCR, the TCRdb table keeps only in-frame clones and is missing some. This sample has some 130,000 clones, with around 83% found just once. The V gene is TRBV10-1, the J gene TRBJ2-7, with 8 bases fitting TRBD1. This TCR derives from a girl between 2 and 10 years old in good health and CMV-seronegative. Sequencing used PBMCs. DNA of the CDR3: TGCGCCAGCAGTGACATACAGGGGGGCTACGAGCAGTACTTC. The encoded protein is CASSDIQGGYEQYF.